Listed below are T cell receptor beta chains from one sample, sequenced in a study of shared clonotypes between healthy human individuals. Measured with immunoSEQ multiplex PCR; TCRdb has only the in-frame clones, and not every one. The sample lists approximately 2.1 million clones, 85% to 95% seen once, with under 0.45% in the top ten. Sequencing used naive CD4+ T cells from PBMCs. These receptors were obtained from a man in his late teens or twenties in good health. Some clones in this sample may be carry-over from other donors' samples. Each CDR3 is given without its conserved first and last residue.

v_gene	CDR3aa
TRBV6-1	ASSESSTGN
TRBV15	ATSPRTGEKLF
TRBV15	ATSRDFGGQTAEAF
TRBV28	ASSPWVTGGSGNTIY
TRBV10-2	ASSAKQGSWGYT
TRBV7-3	ASSLERTGANQPQH
TRBV7-2	ASSPNPSGSTGELF
TRBV6-5	ASSYSPWNTEAF
TRBV5-1	ASSFSPTDTQY
TRBV5-6	ASSLSSGSTDTQY
TRBV5-1	ASSSGQGDEKLF
TRBV21-1	ASSKPCTYRDPTYNEQF
TRBV27	ASRRGAYNEQF
TRBV7-2	ASSFMYNTQY
TRBV6-5	ASNRRDLGTEAF
TRBV7-9	ASSLVGATNEKLF
TRBV29-1	SVGTLSNQPQH
TRBV28	ASSPQGARASLRGF
TRBV6-1	ASTSGGGGYEQY
TRBV28	ASSEGDSYGYT
TRBV9	ASSVVAGGGTEAF
TRBV2	ASLGLAGVYNEQF
TRBV6-6	ASSYEETTYQETQY
TRBV19	ASSIMGSGNEQF
TRBV2	ASAAGLGPGELF
TRBV27	ASTPLAGDSMDYGYT
TRBV6-4	ASSDPPLMATTVKETQY
TRBV10-3	AISEYRGDEQF
TRBV18	ASSDAGTGGTTNEKLF
TRBV6-6	ASSPGLAGVDEQF
TRBV19	ASSIGQNTGELF
TRBV27	ASSAYNEQF
TRBV7-9	ASSLGQVLGEQY
TRBV18	ASSPRGGRPNEQF
TRBV2	ASLGGGMPGDTQY
TRBV2	ASSGQGVVLSEKLF
TRBV27	ASSLFPANSNQPQH
TRBV20-1	SARDTTQY
TRBV5-1	ASSLDRDMGYT
TRBV9	ASSVAASGRFVDEQF
TRBV6-5	ASSYSNRARYEQY
TRBV7-8	ASSLAGVNTGELF
TRBV4-1	ASSQEPGASYGYT
TRBV5-1	ASSAGEGGYT
TRBV2	ASKPGPDSDEQF
TRBV5-8	ASSLVILGAHGYT
TRBV28	ASSFGTLNTGELF
TRBV6-4	ASRQTGLNTEAF
TRBV6-1	ASTQNRGRPYEQY
TRBV5-4	ASFLGGQPNTEAF
TRBV7-9	ASSLPGREKLF
TRBV9	ASSVAGGPYNEQF
TRBV6-5	ASASGRFTQY
TRBV4-1	ASSQVVLGLENTGELF
TRBV9	ASSVEGGRAF